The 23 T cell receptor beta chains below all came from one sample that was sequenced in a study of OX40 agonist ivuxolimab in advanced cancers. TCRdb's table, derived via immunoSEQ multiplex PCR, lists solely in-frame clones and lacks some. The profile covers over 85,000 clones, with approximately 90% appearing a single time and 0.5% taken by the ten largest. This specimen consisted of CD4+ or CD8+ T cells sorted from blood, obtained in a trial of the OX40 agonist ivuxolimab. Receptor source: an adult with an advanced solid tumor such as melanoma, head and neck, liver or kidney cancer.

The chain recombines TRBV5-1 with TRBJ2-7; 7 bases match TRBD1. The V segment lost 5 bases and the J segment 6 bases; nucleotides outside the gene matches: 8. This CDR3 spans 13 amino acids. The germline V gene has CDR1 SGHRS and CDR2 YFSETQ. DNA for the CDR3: TGCGCCAGCAGACAGGGGAAGGTAGGCGAGCAGTACTTC. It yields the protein CASRQGKVGEQYF.

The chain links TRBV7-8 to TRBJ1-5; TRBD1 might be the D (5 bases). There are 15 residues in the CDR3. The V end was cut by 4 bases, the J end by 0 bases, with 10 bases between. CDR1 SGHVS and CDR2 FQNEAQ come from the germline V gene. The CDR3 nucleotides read TGTGCCAGCAGCTCCGGACATGATAGCAATCAGCCCCAGCATTTT. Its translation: CASSSGHDSNQPQHF.

The CDR3 reads CASSLQLTGYYGYTF. The CDR3 nucleotides read TGTGCCAGCAGCCTACAATTGACAGGCTACTATGGCTACACCTTC. The chain combines TRBV7-2 with TRBJ1-2; possibly TRBD1 for D (6 bases). Germline CDR1 and CDR2: SGHTA and FQGNSA. CDR3 length: 15 amino acids. Trimming took off 5 bases at V and 3 bases at J, with 16 bases between the two ends.

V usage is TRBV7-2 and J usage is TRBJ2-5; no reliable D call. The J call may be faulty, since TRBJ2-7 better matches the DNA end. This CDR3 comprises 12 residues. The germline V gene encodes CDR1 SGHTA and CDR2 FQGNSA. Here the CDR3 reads CASSFVTGEQYF. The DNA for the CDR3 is TGTGCCAGCAGCTTTGTTACGGGCGAGCAGTACTTC.

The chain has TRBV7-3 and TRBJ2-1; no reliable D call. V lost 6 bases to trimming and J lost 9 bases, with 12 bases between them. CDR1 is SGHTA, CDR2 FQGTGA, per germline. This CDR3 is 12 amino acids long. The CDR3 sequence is CASRYTGVEQFF. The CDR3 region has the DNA TGTGCCAGCAGGTATACTGGGGTTGAGCAGTTCTTC.

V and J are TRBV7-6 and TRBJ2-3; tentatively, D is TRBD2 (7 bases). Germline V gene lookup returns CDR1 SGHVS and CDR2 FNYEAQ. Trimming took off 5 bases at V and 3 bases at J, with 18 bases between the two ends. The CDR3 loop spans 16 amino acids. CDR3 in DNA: TGTGCCAGCAGCACCAACACGGGGGGCCGGACAGATACGCAGTATTTT. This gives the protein CASSTNTGGRTDTQYF.

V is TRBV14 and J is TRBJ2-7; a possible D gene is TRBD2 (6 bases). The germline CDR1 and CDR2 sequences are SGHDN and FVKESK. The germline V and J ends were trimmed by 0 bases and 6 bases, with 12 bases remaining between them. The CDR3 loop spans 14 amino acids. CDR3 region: CASSQDWGVGEQYF. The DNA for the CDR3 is TGTGCCAGCAGCCAAGATTGGGGGGTAGGCGAGCAGTACTTC.

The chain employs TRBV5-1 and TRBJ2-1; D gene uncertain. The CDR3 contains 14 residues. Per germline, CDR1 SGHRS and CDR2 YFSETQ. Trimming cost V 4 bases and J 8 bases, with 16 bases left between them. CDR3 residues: CASSIVSQQDEQFF. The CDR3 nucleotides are TGCGCCAGCAGCATAGTAAGCCAGCAAGATGAGCAGTTCTTC.

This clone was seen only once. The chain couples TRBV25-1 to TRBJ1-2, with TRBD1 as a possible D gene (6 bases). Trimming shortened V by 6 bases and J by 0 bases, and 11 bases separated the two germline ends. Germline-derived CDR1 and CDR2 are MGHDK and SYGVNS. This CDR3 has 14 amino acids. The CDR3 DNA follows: TGTGCCAGCAGCCAGACAGGAGCTAACTATGGCTACACCTTC. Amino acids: CASSQTGANYGYTF.

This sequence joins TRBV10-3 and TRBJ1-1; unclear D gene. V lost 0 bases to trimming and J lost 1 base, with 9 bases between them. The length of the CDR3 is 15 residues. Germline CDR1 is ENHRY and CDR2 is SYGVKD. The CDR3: CAISESVIRNTEAFF. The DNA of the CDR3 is TGTGCCATCAGTGAGTCGGTCATCCGGAACACTGAAGCTTTCTTT.

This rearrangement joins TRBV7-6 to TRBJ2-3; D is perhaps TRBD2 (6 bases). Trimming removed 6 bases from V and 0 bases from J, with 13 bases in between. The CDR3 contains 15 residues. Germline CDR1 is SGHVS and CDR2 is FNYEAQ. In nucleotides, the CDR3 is TGTGCCAGCAGTCGCGCGGGGCAGAGCACAGATACGCAGTATTTT. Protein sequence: CASSRAGQSTDTQYF.

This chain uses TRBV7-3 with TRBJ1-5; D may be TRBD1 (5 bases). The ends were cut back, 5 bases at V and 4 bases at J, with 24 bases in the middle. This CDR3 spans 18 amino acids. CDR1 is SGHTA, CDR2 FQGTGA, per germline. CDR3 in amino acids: CASSPTQGLTSGNQPQHF. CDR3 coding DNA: TGTGCCAGCAGCCCGACGCAGGGACTAACGTCCGGGAATCAGCCCCAGCATTTT.

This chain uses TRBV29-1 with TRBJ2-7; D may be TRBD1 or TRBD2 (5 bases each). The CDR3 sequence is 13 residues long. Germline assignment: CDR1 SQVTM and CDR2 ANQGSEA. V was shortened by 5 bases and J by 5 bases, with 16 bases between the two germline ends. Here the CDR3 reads CSVRDGLFHEQYF. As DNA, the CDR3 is TGCAGCGTTAGGGACGGACTGTTCCACGAGCAGTACTTC.

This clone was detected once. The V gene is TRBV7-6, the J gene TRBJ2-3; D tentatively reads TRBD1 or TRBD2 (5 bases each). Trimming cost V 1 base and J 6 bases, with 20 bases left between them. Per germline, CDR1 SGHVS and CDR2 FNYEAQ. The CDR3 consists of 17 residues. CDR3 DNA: TGTGCCAGCAGCTTAGAAGAGTGGGGGAGACACAGCGATACGCAGTATTTT. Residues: CASSLEEWGRHSDTQYF.

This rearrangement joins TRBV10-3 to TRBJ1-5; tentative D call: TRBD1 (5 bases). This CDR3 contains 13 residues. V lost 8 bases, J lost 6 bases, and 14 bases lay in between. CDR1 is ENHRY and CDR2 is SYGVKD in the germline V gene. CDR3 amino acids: CAISQGGGQPQHF. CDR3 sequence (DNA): TGTGCCATCTCGCAGGGAGGTGGTCAGCCCCAGCATTTT.

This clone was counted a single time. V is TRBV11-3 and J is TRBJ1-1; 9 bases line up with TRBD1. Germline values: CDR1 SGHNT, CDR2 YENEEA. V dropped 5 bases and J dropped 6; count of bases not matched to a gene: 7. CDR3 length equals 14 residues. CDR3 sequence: CASSTRTGEAEAFF. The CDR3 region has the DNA TGTGCCAGCAGCACCCGGACAGGGGAGGCTGAAGCTTTCTTT.

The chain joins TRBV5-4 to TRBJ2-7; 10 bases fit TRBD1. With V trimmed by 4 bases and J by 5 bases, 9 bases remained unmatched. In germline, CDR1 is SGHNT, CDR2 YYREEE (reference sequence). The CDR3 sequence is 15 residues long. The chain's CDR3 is CASSLRQGALNEQYF. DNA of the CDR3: TGTGCCAGCAGCCTCCGACAGGGGGCGCTGAACGAGCAGTACTTC.

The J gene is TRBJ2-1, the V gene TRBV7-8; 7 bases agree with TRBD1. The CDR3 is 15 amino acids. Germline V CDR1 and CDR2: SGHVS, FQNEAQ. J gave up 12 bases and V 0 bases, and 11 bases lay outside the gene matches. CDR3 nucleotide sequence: TGTGCCAGCAGCTTAGCCGGTAGCCACCCAGGGGGGCAGTTCTTC. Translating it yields CASSLAGSHPGGQFF. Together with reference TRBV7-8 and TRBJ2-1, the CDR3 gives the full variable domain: GAGVSQSPRYKVAKRGQDVALRCDPISGHVSLFWYQQALGQGPEFLTYFQNEAQLDKSGLPSDRFFAERPEGSVSTLKIQRTQQEDSAVYLCASSLAGSHPGGQFFGPGTRLTVL.

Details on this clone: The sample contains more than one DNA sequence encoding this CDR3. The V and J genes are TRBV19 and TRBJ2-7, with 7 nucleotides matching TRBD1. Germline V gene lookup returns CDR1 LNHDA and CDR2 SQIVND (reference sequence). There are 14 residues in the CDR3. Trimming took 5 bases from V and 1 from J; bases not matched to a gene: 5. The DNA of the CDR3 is TGTGCCAGTAGTCCGAGGACAGGATCCTACGAGCAGTACTTC. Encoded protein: CASSPRTGSYEQYF.

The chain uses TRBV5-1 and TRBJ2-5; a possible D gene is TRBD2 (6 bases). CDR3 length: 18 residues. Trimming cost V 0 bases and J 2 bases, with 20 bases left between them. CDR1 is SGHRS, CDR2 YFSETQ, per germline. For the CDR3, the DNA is TGCGCCAGCAGCTTGGCCAGGAGGGATTCATACCTTCAAGAGACCCAGTACTTC. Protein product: CASSLARRDSYLQETQYF.

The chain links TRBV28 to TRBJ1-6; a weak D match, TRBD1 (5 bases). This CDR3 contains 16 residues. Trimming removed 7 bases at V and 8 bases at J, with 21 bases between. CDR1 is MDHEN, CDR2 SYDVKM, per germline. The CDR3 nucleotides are TGTGCCAGCAAGGTCACTGGACAAGGAGGCGATTCACCCCTCCACTTT. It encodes CASKVTGQGGDSPLHF.

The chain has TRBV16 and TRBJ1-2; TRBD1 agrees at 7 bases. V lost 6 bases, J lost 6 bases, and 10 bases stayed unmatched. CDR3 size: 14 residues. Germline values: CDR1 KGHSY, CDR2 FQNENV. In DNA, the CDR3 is TGTGCCAGCAGTCTGTCCGGGACAGACAATGGCTACACCTTC. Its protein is CASSLSGTDNGYTF.

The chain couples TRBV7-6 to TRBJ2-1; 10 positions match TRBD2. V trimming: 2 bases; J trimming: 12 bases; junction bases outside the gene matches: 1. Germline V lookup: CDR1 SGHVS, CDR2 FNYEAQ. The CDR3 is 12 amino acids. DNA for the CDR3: TGTGCCAGCAGCTTATCTAGCGGGGGGCAGTTCTTC. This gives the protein CASSLSSGGQFF.